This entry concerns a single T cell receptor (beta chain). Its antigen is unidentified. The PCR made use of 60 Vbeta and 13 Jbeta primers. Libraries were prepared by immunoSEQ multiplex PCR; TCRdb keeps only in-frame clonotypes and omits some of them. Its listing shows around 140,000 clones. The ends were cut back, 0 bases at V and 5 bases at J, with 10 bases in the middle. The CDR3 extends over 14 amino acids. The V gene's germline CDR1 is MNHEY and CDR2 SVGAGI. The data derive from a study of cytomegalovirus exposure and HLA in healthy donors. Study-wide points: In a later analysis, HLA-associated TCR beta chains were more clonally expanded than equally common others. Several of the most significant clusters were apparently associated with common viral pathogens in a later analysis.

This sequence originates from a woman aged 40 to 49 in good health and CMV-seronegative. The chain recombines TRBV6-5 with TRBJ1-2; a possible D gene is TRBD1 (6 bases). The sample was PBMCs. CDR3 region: CASSYSKGTYGYTF. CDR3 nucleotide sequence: TGTGCCAGCAGTTACTCGAAGGGGACATATGGCTACACCTTC.